A single sample gave rise to the 25 T cell receptor beta chains below, sequenced in a study of monozygotic twins with inflammatory bowel disease. TCRdb reprocessed the 5' RACE reads and keeps a single row for each CDR3 protein, giving no DNA. Its table lists about 450,000 distinct CDR3 sequences. The sequenced sample was blood. These receptors all come from a human donor with ulcerative colitis or Crohn's disease, or a healthy co-twin of an affected twin (not recorded which).

V is TRBV7-9 and J is TRBJ1-2; TCRdb gives TRBD1 as the D gene, but with no DNA this cannot be confirmed. This CDR3 region has 13 residues. CDR1 is SEHNR and CDR2 is FQNEAQ in the germline V gene (reference sequence). This CDR3 reads CASSPGAGYGYTF.

The chain combines TRBV25-1 with TRBJ2-5; the TCRdb D gene call, TRBD2, has no DNA to confirm it. Germline lookup yields CDR1 MGHDK and CDR2 SYGVNS. The CDR3 has 11 residues. The CDR3 is CASRLAETQYF.

This chain joins TRBV30 and TRBJ1-3; TCRdb selects TRBD1, and the lack of DNA leaves this call unchecked. Germline-derived CDR1 and CDR2 are GTSNPN and SVGIG (reference sequence). This CDR3 region has 13 residues. This CDR3 reads CAWSTGFGNTIYF.

This chain connects TRBV29-1 to TRBJ2-7; absent DNA, TCRdb's TRBD1 call cannot be checked. Per the germline V gene, CDR1 is SQVTM and CDR2 is ANQGSEA. The CDR3 consists of 15 residues. This chain's CDR3 is CSVEERRGGAGEQYF.

The chain carries TRBV6-4 and TRBJ2-5; TCRdb's assignment of TRBD1 cannot be checked, as there is no DNA. CDR1 is MRHNA, CDR2 SNTAGT, per germline. The CDR3 has 13 amino acids. CDR3 residues: CASSATGKETQYF.

The chain joins TRBV6-6 to TRBJ2-7. The CDR3 has 13 residues. CDR1 is MNHNY and CDR2 is SVGAGI in the germline V gene (reference sequence). CDR3 loop: CASGGDSTYEQYF.

The chain carries TRBV11-2 and TRBJ2-4. Germline V lookup: CDR1 SGHAT, CDR2 FQNNGV. The CDR3 totals 14 residues. The CDR3 reads CASSLDLVGGIQYF.

V usage is TRBV7-9 and J usage is TRBJ1-1; there is no DNA to check the TCRdb D call of TRBD1. This CDR3 is 16 amino acids long. CDR1 and CDR2 (germline): SEHNR, FQNEAQ (reference sequence). This chain's CDR3 is CASSPPVTGGRTEAFF.

The chain combines TRBV20-1 with TRBJ2-5; the D call of TRBD2 rests on TCRdb alone, since no DNA is present to check it. The CDR3 is made up of 11 amino acids. Germline CDR1 is DFQATT and CDR2 is SNEGSKA (reference sequence). The CDR3 here is CSGGEGETQYF.

This chain joins TRBV5-4 and TRBJ1-2. CDR1 is SGHNT, CDR2 YYREEE, per germline (reference sequence). The CDR3 is 14 amino acids. This chain's CDR3 is CASSREPITDGYTF.

The V call is TRBV28, the J call TRBJ2-7; TCRdb indicates TRBD1, and absent DNA this call remains unverified. The CDR3 loop spans 14 amino acids. Germline lookup yields CDR1 MDHEN and CDR2 SYDVKM. The CDR3 here is CASRLRGQSYEQYF.

The V call is TRBV11-2, the J call TRBJ1-1. Looked up from germline, CDR1 is SGHAT and CDR2 is FQNNGV. This CDR3 comprises 14 residues. The CDR3 here is CASSLEGGTTEAFF.

The rearrangement joins TRBV19 to TRBJ2-1. CDR1 is LNHDA, CDR2 SQIVND, per germline (reference sequence). The CDR3 runs 15 residues. The CDR3 sequence: CASSIDTYFGNEQFF.

The chain has TRBV6-4 and TRBJ2-2; TCRdb proposes TRBD1, but this gene call is untestable without DNA. The CDR3 has 15 residues. Germline-derived CDR1 and CDR2 are MRHNA and SNTAGT. This CDR3 reads CASSEDSLSTGELFF.

The rearrangement joins TRBV6-6 to TRBJ2-3; as DNA is missing, the TRBD2 call by TCRdb cannot be tested. The CDR3 spans 14 residues. Per germline, CDR1 MNHNY and CDR2 SVGAGI (reference sequence). The CDR3 sequence: CASSWEEVTDTQYF.

This chain connects TRBV6-5 to TRBJ1-6; the TRBD1 assignment by TCRdb is unverifiable without DNA. This CDR3 is 15 amino acids long. Germline V lookup: CDR1 MNHEY, CDR2 SVGAGI. Here the CDR3 reads CASSSKASRGSPLHF.

The J gene is TRBJ2-3, the V gene TRBV4-2; TCRdb selects TRBD2, and the lack of DNA leaves this call unchecked. The CDR3 is made up of 16 amino acids. Germline CDR1 reads LGHNA; CDR2 reads YNFKEQ. The CDR3 spells CASTHGVGAGGDTQYF.

The chain joins TRBV15 to TRBJ2-5. The CDR3 is 14 residues long. Germline CDR1 LNHNV, CDR2 YYDKDF (reference sequence). The CDR3 here is CATSRVATQETQYF.

CDR3 in amino acids: CASSAKSSYNEQFF. The chain links TRBV2 to TRBJ2-1. The germline V gene encodes CDR1 SNHLY and CDR2 FYNNEI. The length of the CDR3 is 14 residues.

The V gene is TRBV12-3 or TRBV12-4, the J gene TRBJ2-5. This CDR3 is 11 amino acids long. The CDR3 loop reads CASSLNLAQYF.

This sequence joins TRBV20-1 and TRBJ1-6. Germline V gives CDR1 DFQATT, CDR2 SNEGSKA (reference sequence). This CDR3 comprises 15 residues. The CDR3 loop reads CSAREQDSYNSPLHF.

V and J are TRBV6-1 and TRBJ2-7. CDR3 size: 14 residues. Germline lookup yields CDR1 MNHNS and CDR2 SASEGT. CDR3 residues: CASSKTEHPYEQYF.

Here the CDR3 reads CASSPEPGTGYNEQFF. The chain joins TRBV5-1 to TRBJ2-1; TCRdb picks TRBD1, but there is no DNA to check that call. Germline V gene lookup returns CDR1 SGHRS and CDR2 YFSETQ. CDR3 size: 16 residues. The complete variable domain, with remaining parts taken from reference TRBV5-1 and TRBJ2-1, reads KAGVTQTPRYLIKTRGQQVTLSCSPISGHRSVSWYQQTPGQGLQFLFEYFSETQRNKGNFPGRFSGRQFSNSRSEMNVSTLELGDSALYLCASSPEPGTGYNEQFFGPGTRLTVL.

The rearrangement joins TRBV24-1 to TRBJ2-3; TCRdb selects TRBD1, and the lack of DNA leaves this call unchecked. The CDR3 is 16 residues long. Germline V lookup: CDR1 KGHDR, CDR2 SFDVKD. The chain's CDR3 is CATSDSGTGGRDTQYF.

The genes are TRBV2 and TRBJ2-7. CDR3 length equals 12 residues. Germline CDR1 SNHLY, CDR2 FYNNEI. CDR3 region: CASKVLPYEQYF.